A few counts support the clone carrying this T cell receptor beta chain. TCRbeta library preparation incorporated unique molecular identifiers. From the PCR reads, TCRdb called clonotypes with MiXCR, one entry per CDR3 protein. This table holds roughly 500,000 distinct CDR3 sequences, around 16% found once. The CDR3 contains 15 residues. The germline V gene has CDR1 SGHVS and CDR2 FNYEAQ. Trimming took 5 bases from V and 2 from J; bases not matched to a gene: 8. The entry originates in a study of T-cell reconstitution after alpha-beta-depleted transplantation in children. The source of this sequence is a human donor who donated a stem cell graft to a child with acute lymphoblastic leukemia. The sample here was PBMCs from the stem cell graft donor, taken from the stem cell graft. The chain combines TRBV7-6 with TRBJ2-7; TRBD1 agrees at 8 bases. The CDR3 loop is CASSAGTGFPYEQYF. For the CDR3, the DNA is TGTGCCAGCAGCGCCGGGACAGGCTTTCCCTACGAGCAGTACTTC. The full variable domain, its missing parts supplied by reference TRBV7-6 and TRBJ2-7, is GAGVSQSPRYKVTKRGQDVALRCDPISGHVSLYWYRQALGQGPEFLTYFNYEAQQDKSGLPNDRFSAERPEGSISTLTIQRTEQRDSAMYRCASSAGTGFPYEQYFGPGTRLTVT.